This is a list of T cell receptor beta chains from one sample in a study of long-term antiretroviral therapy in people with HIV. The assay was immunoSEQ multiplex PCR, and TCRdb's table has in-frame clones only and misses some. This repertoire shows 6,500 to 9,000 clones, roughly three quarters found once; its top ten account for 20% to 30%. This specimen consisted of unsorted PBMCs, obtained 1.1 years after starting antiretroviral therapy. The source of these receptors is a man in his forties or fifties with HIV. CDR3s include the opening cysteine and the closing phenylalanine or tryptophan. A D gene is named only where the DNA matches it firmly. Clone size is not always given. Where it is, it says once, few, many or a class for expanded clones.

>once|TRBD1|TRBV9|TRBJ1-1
TGTGCCAGCAGCGTCCGGGACAGCCCGAACACTGAAGCTTTCTTT
CASSVRDSPNTEAFF
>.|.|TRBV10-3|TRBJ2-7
TGTGCCATCAGTGAGGTCTTGTACGAGCAGTACTTC
CAISEVLYEQYF
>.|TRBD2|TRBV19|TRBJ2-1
TGTGCCAGTAGTTCCACTAGCGGGGTTACCTACAATGAGCAGTTCTTC
CASSSTSGVTYNEQFF
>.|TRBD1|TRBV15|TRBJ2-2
TGTGCCACCAGCAGCCGGGACAGTGGCACCGGGGAGCTGTTTTTT
CATSSRDSGTGELFF
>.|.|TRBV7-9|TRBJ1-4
TGTGCCAGCAGCTTAGAGGGCACTCCTAATGAAAAACTGTTTTTT
CASSLEGTPNEKLFF
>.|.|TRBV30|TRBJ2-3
TGTGCCTGGAGTTCAGGGGCTAGCACAGATACGCAGTATTTT
CAWSSGASTDTQYF
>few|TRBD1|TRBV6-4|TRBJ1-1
TGTGCCAGCAGTCCCGGACAGGGGACCACTGAAGCTTTCTTT
CASSPGQGTTEAFF
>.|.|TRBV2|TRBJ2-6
TGTGCCAGCAGGATATCCGGGGCCAACGTCCTGACTTTC
CASRISGANVLTF
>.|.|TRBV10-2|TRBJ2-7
TGCGCCAGCAGTGAAGGGCGAACCTACGAGCAGTACTTC
CASSEGRTYEQYF
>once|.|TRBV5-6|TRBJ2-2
TGTGCCAGCAGCTTGGAGGGGGAGGAGAACACCGGGGAGCTGTTTTTT
CASSLEGEENTGELFF
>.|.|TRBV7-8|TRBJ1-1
TGTGCCAGCAGCGGAGCGGGAATGAACACTGAAGCTTTCTTT
CASSGAGMNTEAFF
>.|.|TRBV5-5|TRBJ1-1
TGTGCCAGCAGCACCCAAACCCCCGGGACACCGAACACTGAAGCTTTCTTT
CASSTQTPGTPNTEAFF
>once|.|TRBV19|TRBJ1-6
TGTGCCAGTAGTCCACAGTTCTATAATTCACCCCTCCACTTT
CASSPQFYNSPLHF
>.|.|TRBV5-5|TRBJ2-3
TGTGCCAGCAGCTTCTCAGGGGTAAGGACAGATACGCAGTATTTT
CASSFSGVRTDTQYF
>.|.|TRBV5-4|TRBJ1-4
TGTGCCAGCAGCCGCCCGGGCGCTGAAAAACTGTTTTTT
CASSRPGAEKLFF
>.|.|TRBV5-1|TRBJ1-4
TGCGCCAGCAGCTTGGAGGGATCAACTAATGAAAAACTGTTTTTT
CASSLEGSTNEKLFF
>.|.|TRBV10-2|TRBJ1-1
TGCGCCAGCAGTGCAAACACCGCGAACACTGAAGCTTTCTTT
CASSANTANTEAFF
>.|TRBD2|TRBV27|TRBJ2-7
TGTGCCAGCAAACCTAGCGGGGGAACTATCTCCTACGAGCAGTACTTC
CASKPSGGTISYEQYF
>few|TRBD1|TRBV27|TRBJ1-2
TGTGCCAGCAGTTGGGGGTCCACAGGGGCCCGTGGCTACACCTTC
CASSWGSTGARGYTF
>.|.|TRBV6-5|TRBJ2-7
TGTGCCAGCAGTTACTCGGCGGGTGAGACCTACGAGCAGTACTTC
CASSYSAGETYEQYF
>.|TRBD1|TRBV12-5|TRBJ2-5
TGTGCTAGCAGGGGGTACCAAGAGACCCAGTACTTC
CASRGYQETQYF
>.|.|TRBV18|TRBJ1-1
TGTGCCAGCTCACGTAGGACGTGGCTCACTGAAGCTTTCTTT
CASSRRTWLTEAFF
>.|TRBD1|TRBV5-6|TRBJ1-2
TGTGCCAGCCTCCGGGACAGGGGGCGCTCCGGTGGCTACACCTTC
CASLRDRGRSGGYTF
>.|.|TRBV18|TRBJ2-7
TGTGCCAGCTCACCAAGACAGGCGACCTCCTACGAGCAGTACTTC
CASSPRQATSYEQYF
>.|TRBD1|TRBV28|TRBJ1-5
TGTGCCAGCAGCACGGGACAGGGCATCGAGCCCCAGCATTTT
CASSTGQGIEPQHF
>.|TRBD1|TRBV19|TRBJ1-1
TGTGCCAGTAGTCCAAGAATGACAGGGGCCTACAACACTGAAGCTTTCTTT
CASSPRMTGAYNTEAFF
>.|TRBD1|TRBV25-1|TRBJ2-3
TGTGCCAGCAGTGAGGCCAGGGGGACAGATACGCAGTATTTT
CASSEARGTDTQYF
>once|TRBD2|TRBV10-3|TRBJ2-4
TGTGCCAGCAATAGCGGGGACAAAAACATTCAGTACTTC
CASNSGDKNIQYF
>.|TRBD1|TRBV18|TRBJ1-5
TGTGCCAGCTCACTGAATGACAGGGGTAATCAGCCCCAGCATTTT
CASSLNDRGNQPQHF
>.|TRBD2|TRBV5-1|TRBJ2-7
TGCGCCAGCAGCTTTTCACGGGGGGTTTCCTACGAGCAGTACTTC
CASSFSRGVSYEQYF
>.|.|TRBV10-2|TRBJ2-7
TGCGCCAGCGGCCCCAGGGGCTACGAGCAGTACTTC
CASGPRGYEQYF
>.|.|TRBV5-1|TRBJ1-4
TGCGCCAGCAGCACGGGAGGGAGACTGTTTTTT
CASSTGGRLFF
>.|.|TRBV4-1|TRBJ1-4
TGCGCCAGCAGCCAGCCTCGTCTTATTAGGGGTGAAAAACTGTTTTTT
CASSQPRLIRGEKLFF
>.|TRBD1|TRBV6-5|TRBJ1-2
TGTGCCAGCAGTTACTCGACAGGGAATGGCTACACCTTC
CASSYSTGNGYTF
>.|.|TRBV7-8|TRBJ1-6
TGTGCCAGCAGCTTTCGAGTAAATTCACCCCTCCACTTT
CASSFRVNSPLHF
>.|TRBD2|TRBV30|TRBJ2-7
TGTGCCTGGAGAGGGACTAGCATGGGCGAGCAGTACTTC
CAWRGTSMGEQYF
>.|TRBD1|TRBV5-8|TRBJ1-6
TGTGCCAGCAGCCTGACAGGGGAGGTGGATTCACCCCTCCACTTT
CASSLTGEVDSPLHF
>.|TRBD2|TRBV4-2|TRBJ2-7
TGTGCCAGCAGCGCAGGACTAGGAGGCTACGAGCAGTACTTC
CASSAGLGGYEQYF